This T cell receptor beta chain derives from a study of response to subunit inactivated influenza vaccine. General observations from the study: The authors put forward the suggestion that each seasonal influenza vaccination may bring in only a limited number of new T cells.

The CDR3 runs 14 residues. V lost 4 bases, J lost 7 bases, and 8 bases stayed unmatched. The germline CDR1 and CDR2 sequences are KGHSH and LQKENI. Each CDR3 protein is one row after TCRdb ran MiXCR on the RT-PCR reads. The sample has 450,000 to 550,000 distinct CDR3 sequences, roughly 23% seen once. Remarks on this clonotype: Its antigen is as yet unknown.

Sequenced here: CD4+ T cells sorted from PBMCs, sampled roughly 5 days after vaccination. This sequence originates from a man in his forties or fifties who received an inactivated influenza vaccine. The chain has TRBV18 and TRBJ2-5; 8 bases match TRBD2. CDR3 bases: TGTGCCAGCTCACTAAGAGGACTAGCCGGGACCCAGTACTTC. Protein: CASSLRGLAGTQYF.